A single sample is the source of the 32 T cell receptor beta chains below, sequenced in a study of CD8+ T cells in alopecia areata. Treatment defined: oral pan-JAK inhibitor, 5-10 mg twice daily. cDNA serving as the sequencing template came from extracted, reverse transcribed RNA. Libraries were prepared by immunoSEQ multiplex PCR; TCRdb keeps only in-frame clonotypes and omits some of them. The sample yields about 260,000 clones, approximately 60% seen once. This specimen was CD4+ T cells sorted from blood, taken at roughly week 52, from a patient treated with tofacitinib. These receptors were obtained from a human donor with alopecia areata.

The V and J genes are TRBV4-2 and TRBJ1-5; D may be TRBD1 (5 bases). The CDR3 is made up of 17 amino acids. From germline, CDR1 is LGHNA and CDR2 YNFKEQ. V was cut by 4 bases and J by 0 bases, with 16 bases left in between. In DNA, the CDR3 is TGTGCCAGCAGCCCTAAGGGAGGTAGGGGTAGCAATCAGCCCCAGCATTTT. This translates into CASSPKGGRGSNQPQHF.

This clone was observed a single time. The chain couples TRBV30 to TRBJ2-7; D possibly corresponds to TRBD1 (5 bases). Trimming left V 4 bases short and J 3 bases short, with 13 bases between. The CDR3 runs to 13 residues. Per the germline V gene, CDR1 is GTSNPN and CDR2 is SVGIG (reference sequence). In nucleotides, the CDR3 is TGTGCCTGGACAAGATGGGGCCACTACGAGCAGTACTTC. Protein product: CAWTRWGHYEQYF. The whole variable domain, filled in from reference TRBV30 and TRBJ2-7, reads SQTIHQWPATLVQPVGSPLSLECTVEGTSNPNLYWYRQAAGRGLQLLFYSVGIGQISSEVPQNLSASRPQDRQFILSSKKLLLSDSGFYLCAWTRWGHYEQYFGPGTRLTVT.

The rearrangement links TRBV29-1 to TRBJ2-7; D remains ambiguous. Trimming cost V 4 bases and J 0 bases, with 4 bases left between them. In germline, CDR1 is SQVTM, CDR2 ANQGSEA. The CDR3 spans 11 residues. The CDR3 here is CSVVFSYEQYF. Here the CDR3 DNA reads TGCAGCGTTGTCTTCTCCTACGAGCAGTACTTC.

The chain combines TRBV29-1 with TRBJ2-3, with 7 bases fitting TRBD2. Per germline, CDR1 SQVTM and CDR2 ANQGSEA. V shed 8 bases, J shed 1 base, and the junction held 3 bases outside the gene matches. This CDR3 is 12 amino acids long. The CDR3 spells CSTSVGTDTQYF. In DNA form, the CDR3 reads TGCAGCACTAGCGTTGGCACAGATACGCAGTATTTT.

The rearrangement uses TRBV6-5 and TRBJ1-6, with D perhaps matching TRBD1 (6 bases). CDR1 is MNHEY and CDR2 is SVGAGI in the germline V gene. The CDR3 has 15 amino acids. The ends were cut back, 2 bases at V and 8 bases at J, with 13 bases in the middle. The CDR3 region is CASSYQGFADSPLHF. The CDR3 bases are TGTGCCAGCAGTTACCAGGGGTTCGCGGATTCACCCCTCCACTTT.

In its sample, this clone was seen a few times. V gene TRBV5-6 combines with J gene TRBJ1-2, with 7 bases matching TRBD1. Germline V gene sequence: CDR1 SGHDT, CDR2 YYEEEE. Germline trimming cut 7 bases from V and 7 bases from J; bases unmatched to any gene: 7. The CDR3 loop spans 12 amino acids. Written as DNA, the CDR3 is TGTGCCAGCCATACAGGGGAACCTGGCTACACCTTC. Protein sequence: CASHTGEPGYTF.

The rearrangement joins TRBV29-1 to TRBJ2-1; 7 nucleotides match TRBD1. The CDR3 sequence is 13 residues long. Germline lookup yields CDR1 SQVTM and CDR2 ANQGSEA. The V segment lost 4 bases and the J segment 10 bases; nucleotides outside the gene matches: 10. The CDR3 coding sequence is TGCAGCGTTGTTCTGGACAGGCGGGCCGAGCAGTTCTTC. This translates into CSVVLDRRAEQFF.

This clone was counted once. The chain employs TRBV30 and TRBJ2-3, with 12 bases that match TRBD2. The CDR3 has 16 amino acids. Germline CDR1 and CDR2: GTSNPN and SVGIG (reference sequence). V dropped 3 bases and J dropped 1; count of bases not matched to a gene: 5. This CDR3 is CAWSQTSGGRTDTQYF. Here the CDR3 DNA reads TGTGCCTGGAGCCAGACTAGCGGGGGCCGCACAGATACGCAGTATTTT.

This chain links TRBV7-2 with TRBJ2-7; 9 bases line up with TRBD1. Germline lookup yields CDR1 SGHTA and CDR2 FQGNSA. After removal of 4 bases from V and 4 bases from J, the junction contained 5 bases not matched to a gene. The CDR3 has 14 amino acids. The CDR3 is CASSSRQGVYEQYF. The CDR3 DNA reads TGTGCCAGCAGCTCCCGACAGGGGGTATACGAGCAGTACTTC.

V is TRBV5-1 and J is TRBJ1-1, with D possibly being TRBD1 (6 bases). CDR1 is SGHRS, CDR2 YFSETQ, per germline. V was cut by 2 bases and J by 4 bases, with 15 bases left in between. The CDR3 sequence is 15 residues long. CDR3: CASSFTGNGATEAFF. CDR3 sequence (DNA): TGCGCCAGCAGCTTTACAGGGAACGGCGCCACTGAAGCTTTCTTT.

The chain links TRBV9 to TRBJ2-7; D not certain. From germline, CDR1 is SGDLS and CDR2 YYNGEE. Trimming left V 2 bases short and J 3 bases short, with 9 bases between. The CDR3 has 13 residues. The CDR3 reads CASSVGIYYEQYF. CDR3 sequence (DNA): TGTGCCAGCAGCGTGGGAATTTACTACGAGCAGTACTTC. The variable domain in full, with the rest retrieved from reference TRBV9 and TRBJ2-7, is DSGVTQTPKHLITATGQRVTLRCSPRSGDLSVYWYQQSLDQGLQFLIQYYNGEERAKGNILERFSAQQFPDLHSELNLSSLELGDSALYFCASSVGIYYEQYFGPGTRLTVT.

Here the CDR3 DNA reads TGTGCCAGCAGCTCGGGGACGAATTCACCCCTCCACTTT. This translates into CASSSGTNSPLHF. This rearrangement joins TRBV11-1 to TRBJ1-6; D might be TRBD1 (5 bases). There are 13 residues in the CDR3. Deletions cut 4 bases from V and 7 bases from J, with 8 bases between. Per germline, CDR1 SGHAT and CDR2 FQDESV (reference sequence).

V is TRBV7-2 and J is TRBJ2-5, with D perhaps TRBD2 (5 bases). Germline-derived CDR1 and CDR2 are SGHTA and FQGNSA. CDR3 size: 16 residues. V was trimmed by 4 bases and J by 5 bases, leaving 20 bases between them. The CDR3 region has the DNA TGTGCCAGCAGCTACCCACGCATCGCGGGCGGGGAGACCCAGTACTTC. Its protein is CASSYPRIAGGETQYF.

This clone was seen only a few times. This chain joins TRBV29-1 and TRBJ2-7; 8 bases fit TRBD1. The CDR3 spans 12 residues. Germline CDR1 SQVTM, CDR2 ANQGSEA. Trimming cost V 5 bases and J 6 bases; bases outside gene matches: 6. The CDR3 spells CSVQDRVGEQYF. DNA for the CDR3: TGCAGCGTTCAGGACAGGGTAGGCGAGCAGTACTTC.

This clone was seen a handful of times. CDR3 amino acids: CASRPSNQPQHF. The DNA for the CDR3 is TGTGCCAGTAGGCCCAGCAATCAGCCCCAGCATTTT. This chain connects TRBV19 to TRBJ1-5; D ambiguous. The V gene lost 6 bases and the J gene lost 1 base, with 4 bases spanning the gap. Germline CDR1 is LNHDA and CDR2 is SQIVND (reference sequence). The CDR3 has 12 amino acids.

V gene TRBV29-1 combines with J gene TRBJ1-1; D may be TRBD1 (6 bases). The ends were cut back, 4 bases at V and 1 base at J, with 10 bases in the middle. This CDR3 is built from 13 residues. Germline CDR1 and CDR2: SQVTM and ANQGSEA. The CDR3 reads CSVAVQGNTEAFF. The CDR3 coding sequence is TGCAGCGTTGCCGTACAGGGGAACACTGAAGCTTTCTTT.

The chain links TRBV4-3 to TRBJ2-6; the match to TRBD2 covers 11 bases. V trimming: 4 bases; J trimming: 2 bases; junction bases outside the gene matches: 4. The CDR3 has 17 residues. Germline CDR1 is LGHNA and CDR2 is YSLEER. CDR3 sequence (DNA): TGCGCCAGCAGCCCGGGACTAGCGGTTACTGGGGCCAACGTCCTGACTTTC. Protein: CASSPGLAVTGANVLTF.

The chain is built from TRBV7-9 and TRBJ1-3, with TRBD1 as a possible D gene (5 bases). The V gene's germline CDR1 is SEHNR and CDR2 FQNEAQ (reference sequence). The CDR3 is made up of 14 amino acids. Trimming stripped 3 bases from V and 4 bases from J, with 10 bases between. The CDR3 nucleotides read TGTGCCAGCAGCTTGGCGGGACCGGGAAACACCATATATTTT. Protein: CASSLAGPGNTIYF.

In its sample, this clone was seen a few times. This CDR3 reads CAISEEDSLSYEQYF. The CDR3 DNA is TGTGCCATCAGTGAGGAGGATTCGTTATCCTACGAGCAGTACTTC. The chain is built from TRBV10-3 and TRBJ2-7; D gene uncertain. Per germline, CDR1 ENHRY and CDR2 SYGVKD. This CDR3 comprises 15 residues. V lost 2 bases to trimming and J lost 1 base, with 12 bases between them.

Only one count was recorded for this clone. The chain links TRBV25-1 to TRBJ2-3; TRBD2 aligns across 9 bases. This CDR3 is built from 15 residues. J lost 3 bases, V lost 4 bases, and 5 bases had no gene match. CDR1 is MGHDK and CDR2 is SYGVNS in the germline V gene. The CDR3 nucleotides read TGTGCCAGCAGTGTACCGGGACTAGCAACAGATACGCAGTATTTT. Translation gives CASSVPGLATDTQYF. Together with reference TRBV25-1 and TRBJ2-3, the CDR3 gives the full variable domain: EADIYQTPRYLVIGTGKKITLECSQTMGHDKMYWYQQDPGMELHLIHYSYGVNSTEKGDLSSESTVSRIRTEHFPLTLESARPSHTSQYLCASSVPGLATDTQYFGPGTRLTVL.

A few counts support this clone. The rearrangement links TRBV29-1 to TRBJ2-3; the D is unclear. There are 13 residues in the CDR3. Trimming left V 3 bases short and J 6 bases short, with 13 bases between. Germline V gene lookup returns CDR1 SQVTM and CDR2 ANQGSEA. CDR3 DNA sequence: TGCAGCGTTGAGCGGCAGGCTGCGGATACGCAGTATTTT. This codes for CSVERQAADTQYF.

A word on this clone: Other DNA sequences in this sample translate to the same CDR3. V and J are TRBV5-1 and TRBJ2-5, with 7 bases aligning to TRBD1. The V gene end was trimmed by 2 bases and the J gene end by 1 base; junction bases not matched to a gene: 2. The CDR3 totals 14 residues. Germline loops: CDR1 SGHRS, CDR2 YFSETQ. CDR3 coding DNA: TGCGCCAGCAGCTTACAGGGGTTCCAAGAGACCCAGTACTTC. Translating gives CASSLQGFQETQYF.

The J gene is TRBJ2-7, the V gene TRBV29-1; a weak D match, TRBD2 (8 bases). V lost 5 bases and J lost 0, with 14 bases in between. Germline V CDR1 and CDR2: SQVTM, ANQGSEA. This CDR3 has 14 residues. CDR3 sequence: CSVNSGDSSYEQYF. CDR3 coding DNA: TGCAGCGTTAATAGCGGGGACAGCTCCTACGAGCAGTACTTC.

The gene calls are TRBV2 and TRBJ1-1; no definite D call. CDR1 and CDR2 from the germline V gene are SNHLY and FYNNEI. The V gene lost 4 bases and the J gene lost 9 bases, with 9 bases spanning the gap. The CDR3 sequence is 11 residues long. CDR3 residues: CASSVSAQAFF. CDR3 DNA sequence: TGTGCCAGCAGTGTTTCCGCCCAAGCTTTCTTT.

The chain uses TRBV6-6 and TRBJ1-1; 7 bases agree with TRBD1. V trimming: 8 bases; J trimming: 4 bases; junction bases outside the gene matches: 16. Germline V gene lookup returns CDR1 MNHNY and CDR2 SVGAGI (reference sequence). The CDR3 consists of 16 residues. CDR3 in DNA: TGTGCCAGCTCCCCCCCGAGGAGGGGGCTGGCCACTGAAGCTTTCTTT. It translates to CASSPPRRGLATEAFF.

This chain uses TRBV29-1 with TRBJ2-3, with 9 bases identical to TRBD2. V shed 8 bases, J shed 4 bases, and the junction held 4 bases outside the gene matches. The germline CDR1 and CDR2 sequences are SQVTM and ANQGSEA. The CDR3 spans 12 residues. This CDR3 is CSISGGADTQYF. CDR3 nucleotide sequence: TGCAGCATTAGCGGGGGCGCAGATACGCAGTATTTT.

This clone showed up just a few times. The V call is TRBV19, the J call TRBJ1-6, with 8 bases lining up with TRBD1. The CDR3 consists of 14 residues. The ends lost 5 bases at V and 7 bases at J; junction bases unmatched: 4. Germline V gene sequence: CDR1 LNHDA, CDR2 SQIVND (reference sequence). CDR3 in DNA: TGTGCCAGTAGTGGGACAGGAAGGAATTCACCCCTCCACTTT. Its translation is CASSGTGRNSPLHF.

The J gene is TRBJ2-3, the V gene TRBV9, with a possible D match to TRBD2 (5 bases). In germline, CDR1 is SGDLS, CDR2 YYNGEE. V dropped 3 bases and J dropped 6 bases, with 17 bases sitting between them. This CDR3 has 15 residues. The CDR3 coding sequence is TGTGCCAGCAGCGCCCGAGGGCACAACTCGGATACGCAGTATTTT. Encoded protein: CASSARGHNSDTQYF.

The chain links TRBV30 to TRBJ1-2; a possible D gene is TRBD1 (5 bases). Germline V lookup: CDR1 GTSNPN, CDR2 SVGIG (reference sequence). The ends were cut back, 7 bases at V and 4 bases at J, with 16 bases in the middle. The CDR3 runs 13 residues. The CDR3 reads CASREPRTYGYTF. CDR3 in DNA: TGTGCCTCCAGGGAACCGAGAACCTATGGCTACACCTTC.

V gene TRBV6-5 combines with J gene TRBJ1-3; D is perhaps TRBD1 (5 bases). V was clipped by 5 bases and J by 7 bases, with 12 bases between them. Germline V gene data show CDR1 as MNHEY and CDR2 as SVGAGI. This CDR3 contains 13 residues. This CDR3 is CASSTWGYNTIYF. The CDR3 nucleotides are TGTGCCAGCAGTACCTGGGGGTATAACACCATATATTTT.

The chain joins TRBV5-1 to TRBJ2-7, with 7 bases that match TRBD1. The germline gives CDR1 SGHRS, CDR2 YFSETQ. The CDR3 is 16 residues long. V lost 4 bases, J lost 4 bases, and 14 bases stayed unmatched. Here the CDR3 DNA reads TGCGCCAGCAGCACCGGGACAGTCTCCTCCGGGTACGAGCAGTACTTC. This gives the protein CASSTGTVSSGYEQYF.

Only a few counts were recorded for this clone. The chain carries TRBV29-1 and TRBJ1-2, with D possibly TRBD1 on 6 matching bases. Germline CDR1 and CDR2: SQVTM and ANQGSEA. Trimming shortened V by 6 bases and J by 4 bases, and 12 bases separated the two germline ends. The CDR3 loop spans 12 amino acids. CDR3 nucleotide sequence: TGCAGCGTAAACAGGGTCGGCTATGGCTACACCTTC. Its translation: CSVNRVGYGYTF. The full variable domain, rest sourced from reference TRBV29-1 and TRBJ1-2, is SAVISQKPSRDICQRGTSLTIQCQVDSQVTMMFWYRQQPGQSLTLIATANQGSEATYESGFVIDKFPISRPNLTFSTLTVSNMSPEDSSIYLCSVNRVGYGYTFGSGTRLTVV.